This note documents a single T cell receptor beta chain sequence. V was cut by 7 bases and J by 0 bases, with 16 bases left in between. This CDR3 is 15 amino acids long. Looked up from germline, CDR1 is MDHEN and CDR2 is SYDVKM. This entry belongs to a study of cytomegalovirus exposure and HLA in healthy donors. In the study overall: In a previous analysis, approximately 110 million unique TCR beta sequences were found from 150 million to 200 million T cells.

PCR used 60 Vbeta primers and 13 Jbeta primers. Profiling relied on immunoSEQ multiplex PCR, and the TCRdb table lists in-frame clones only, not all of them. The sample yields 210,000 or so clones, around 80% seen once. The TCR originated in a middle-aged man in good health and CMV-seronegative. The J gene is TRBJ2-7, the V gene TRBV28; D may be TRBD1 (6 bases). Input material: PBMCs. CDR3 nucleotides: TGTGCCAGCACCCACGGGGACATTGACTCCTACGAGCAGTACTTC. Its protein is CASTHGDIDSYEQYF.